A selection of T cell receptor beta chains follows, all from one sample in a study of identical twins. TCRdb re-derived calls from the 5' RACE reads in MiXCR, one entry per CDR3 protein. This sample has 200,000 to 300,000 distinct CDR3 sequences, with more than 9.5% found just once. These same records also appear under a second study, on yellow fever vaccine responses in identical twins.

Sample: memory (CD45RO+) T cells sorted from blood. All receptors come from a woman between 18 and 29 years old in good health. Each CDR3 is given with its conserved first and last residue. The D gene is left open where the match is weak. Part of the rows lack a size; the others show once, few, many or a class for expanded clones.

V gene,clone size,CDR3 length,J gene,D gene,CDR3 protein,CDR3 DNA
TRBV20-1,.,12,TRBJ1-3,.,CSARPGADTIYF,TGCAGTGCTAGGCCTGGGGCGGACACCATATATTTT
TRBV18,.,13,TRBJ2-7,.,CASSPNYSYEQYF,TGTGCCAGCTCACCAAATTACTCCTACGAGCAGTACTTC
TRBV19,.,12,TRBJ1-1,.,CASVTTRERFVF,TGTGCCAGCGTTACCACCAGGGAGAGGTTTGTCTTT
TRBV9,few,14,TRBJ1-5,.,CASSPGVLDQPQHF,TGTGCCAGCAGCCCAGGGGTATTAGATCAGCCCCAGCATTTT
TRBV7-3,.,13,TRBJ2-1,.,CASSPSGTNEQFF,TGTGCCAGCAGCCCCTCCGGGACTAATGAGCAGTTCTTC
TRBV4-1,few,16,TRBJ2-2,.,CASSQEPGPNTGELFF,TGCGCCAGCAGCCAAGAACCGGGGCCGAACACCGGGGAGCTGTTTTTT
TRBV5-1,few,16,TRBJ2-2,.,CASSLVGGRITGELFF,TGCGCCAGCAGCTTGGTAGGGGGGAGGATCACCGGGGAGCTGTTTTTT
TRBV5-1,.,15,TRBJ2-3,.,CASSPISGNTDTQYF,TGCGCCAGCAGCCCAATTAGCGGCAACACAGATACGCAGTATTTT
TRBV4-1,few,15,TRBJ1-4,TRBD1,CASSQTGTGDEKLFF,TGCGCCAGCAGCCAAACCGGGACAGGGGATGAAAAACTGTTTTTT
TRBV11-3,few,15,TRBJ2-3,TRBD1,CASSPGQGERNTQYF,TGTGCCAGCAGCCCCGGACAGGGGGAAAGAAATACGCAGTATTTT
TRBV21-1,.,13,TRBJ2-1,.,CASRTVYGNEQFF,TGTGCCAGCAGGACAGTTTATGGCAATGAGCAGTTCTTC
TRBV20-1,.,15,TRBJ2-3,.,CSAGTVGLWTDTQYF,TGCAGTGCGGGTACTGTCGGGTTGTGGACAGATACGCAGTATTTT
TRBV3-1,.,11,TRBJ2-7,.,CASSQDRLRVF,TGTGCCAGCAGCCAAGATCGCCTGAGGGTCTTC
TRBV29-1,.,12,TRBJ2-5,.,CSVEEGGETQYF,TGCAGCGTTGAAGAAGGGGGAGAGACCCAGTACTTC
TRBV5-1,many,16,TRBJ2-5,TRBD1,CASSLGTAVKQETQYF,TGCGCCAGCAGCCTAGGGACAGCAGTTAAACAAGAGACCCAGTACTTC
TRBV10-3,many,16,TRBJ2-1,TRBD1,CAISGPRDRFSNEQFF,TGTGCCATCAGTGGCCCCCGGGACAGGTTCTCCAATGAGCAGTTCTTC
TRBV6-5,.,12,TRBJ2-7,.,CASSYAGYEQYF,TGTGCCAGCAGTTACGCGGGGTACGAGCAGTACTTC
TRBV4-2,many,14,TRBJ2-2,.,CASSQQADTGELFF,TGTGCCAGCAGCCAACAGGCCGACACCGGGGAGCTGTTTTTT
TRBV2,few,15,TRBJ2-7,TRBD2,CASNSPSLAGDEQYF,TGTGCCAGCAATTCGCCAAGCCTAGCGGGAGACGAGCAGTACTTC
TRBV12-3/TRBV12-4,many,16,TRBJ1-4,TRBD1,CASQPRQGSGAEKLFF,TGTGCCAGCCAACCCCGACAGGGATCCGGGGCTGAAAAACTGTTTTTT
TRBV14,few,14,TRBJ1-2,.,CASSQRGGNTGYTF,TGTGCCAGCAGCCAAAGAGGAGGGAATACTGGCTACACCTTC
TRBV11-2,many,19,TRBJ2-1,.,CASSSTTRAGPQSYNEQFF,TGTGCCAGCAGCTCGACAACCCGGGCCGGGCCCCAATCCTACAATGAGCAGTTCTTC
TRBV4-3,many,14,TRBJ2-3,TRBD1,CASSPTGNTDTQYF,TGCGCCAGCAGCCCGACAGGGAACACAGATACGCAGTATTTT
TRBV7-8,few,15,TRBJ1-2,TRBD1,CASSKTPGQPYGYTF,TGTGCCAGCAGCAAAACCCCGGGACAGCCCTATGGCTACACCTTC
TRBV10-3,.,13,TRBJ2-3,TRBD1,CAGRQGATDTQYF,TGTGCCGGACGACAGGGGGCCACAGATACGCAGTATTTT
TRBV6-1,.,13,TRBJ2-1,.,CASSELGSNEQFF,TGTGCCAGCAGCGAATTGGGTAGCAATGAGCAGTTCTTC
TRBV4-2,few,12,TRBJ2-1,.,CASSQVEREKFF,TGTGCCAGCAGCCAAGTTGAACGGGAGAAGTTCTTC
TRBV12-3/TRBV12-4,.,12,TRBJ2-1,TRBD2,CASSPGGRGQFF,TGTGCCAGCAGTCCGGGGGGGAGGGGGCAGTTCTTC
TRBV18,.,15,TRBJ2-5,.,CASSPPVSGLPTQYF,TGTGCCAGCTCACCACCGGTCTCGGGGCTGCCAACCCAGTACTTC
TRBV11-2,few,15,TRBJ2-3,.,CASSLGTKGTDTQYF,TGTGCCAGCAGCTTGGGGACAAAAGGGACAGATACGCAGTATTTT
TRBV5-1,.,14,TRBJ2-7,.,CASRAMAEAYEQYF,TGCGCCAGCAGGGCCATGGCAGAGGCCTACGAGCAGTACTTC
TRBV3-1,few,13,TRBJ2-2,.,CASSQLGGGELFF,TGTGCCAGCAGCCAGCTCGGGGGCGGGGAGCTGTTTTTT
TRBV29-1,few,13,TRBJ1-1,TRBD1,CSIKTGRSTEAFF,TGCAGCATAAAGACAGGGAGGAGCACTGAAGCTTTCTTT
TRBV5-1,few,14,TRBJ2-5,TRBD1,CASSRDRGQETQYF,TGCGCCAGCAGCAGGGACAGGGGGCAAGAGACCCAGTACTTC
TRBV3-1,.,18,TRBJ2-2,TRBD2,CASSQRGAGGLNTGELFF,TGTGCCAGCAGCCAAAGGGGAGCGGGGGGCCTGAACACCGGGGAGCTGTTTTTT
TRBV12-3/TRBV12-4,.,15,TRBJ2-5,TRBD2,CASRSAGGSQETQYF,TGTGCCAGCAGATCAGCGGGAGGATCTCAAGAGACCCAGTACTTC
TRBV6-1,.,14,TRBJ2-7,TRBD1,CASRARDSSYEQYF,TGTGCCAGCAGGGCCAGGGACAGCTCCTACGAGCAGTACTTC
TRBV7-8,many,15,TRBJ2-1,TRBD2,CASSLGLAGGPEQFF,TGTGCCAGCAGCTTAGGGCTAGCGGGAGGCCCTGAGCAGTTCTTC
TRBV9,few,15,TRBJ2-1,.,CASSPPRGRINEQFF,TGTGCCAGCAGCCCCCCCCGGGGGCGCATCAATGAGCAGTTCTTC
TRBV10-3,.,14,TRBJ2-3,.,CAIRTDRGADTQYF,TGTGCCATCCGGACAGACCGGGGGGCAGATACGCAGTATTTT
TRBV7-2,few,15,TRBJ2-1,.,CASSPWRGPYNEQFF,TGTGCCAGCAGCCCTTGGCGGGGGCCCTACAATGAGCAGTTCTTC
TRBV7-6,few,15,TRBJ2-7,.,CASSLAEGFRYEQYF,TGTGCCAGCAGCTTAGCTGAGGGGTTCCGGTACGAGCAGTACTTC
TRBV12-3/TRBV12-4,many,14,TRBJ2-3,TRBD1,CASRRDRAGDTQYF,TGTGCCAGCAGACGGGACAGGGCGGGAGATACGCAGTATTTT
TRBV7-2,few,14,TRBJ2-7,TRBD2,CASTKGEGPYEQYF,TGTGCCAGCACCAAAGGGGAGGGACCATACGAGCAGTACTTC
TRBV24-1,.,13,TRBJ2-1,TRBD2,CATGAGARDKQFF,TGTGCCACCGGTGCGGGAGCCCGCGATAAGCAGTTCTTC
TRBV15,.,16,TRBJ2-1,TRBD1,CATTPAGTGLYNEQFF,TGTGCCACCACCCCGGCGGGGACAGGGCTCTACAATGAGCAGTTCTTC
TRBV3-1,few,16,TRBJ1-2,.,CASSQDVGTPNYGYTF,TGTGCCAGCAGCCAAGATGTCGGGACACCTAACTATGGCTACACCTTC
TRBV5-1,.,15,TRBJ2-1,.,CASSEDSSSFSEQFF,TGCGCCAGCAGCGAAGACAGTAGTTCTTTTAGTGAGCAGTTCTTC
TRBV14,.,17,TRBJ2-3,.,CASSQVPTQGWADTQYF,TGTGCCAGCAGCCAAGTTCCGACCCAAGGATGGGCAGATACGCAGTATTTT
TRBV12-3/TRBV12-4,.,16,TRBJ1-2,.,CASIPTFSGQSYGYTF,TGTGCCAGCATCCCTACCTTCTCTGGACAGAGCTATGGCTACACCTTC
TRBV24-1,few,15,TRBJ2-3,TRBD2,CATSDSLAGLDTQYF,TGTGCCACCAGTGATTCCCTAGCGGGATTGGATACGCAGTATTTT
TRBV12-3/TRBV12-4,few,14,TRBJ1-2,.,CASSLVRALYGYTF,TGTGCCAGCAGTTTAGTCCGAGCACTTTATGGCTACACCTTC
TRBV6-2/TRBV6-3,.,12,TRBJ2-1,TRBD2,CASKLAGNEQFF,TGTGCCAGCAAACTAGCGGGGAATGAGCAGTTCTTC